Below are 14 T cell receptor beta chains sequenced from a single sample in a study of blood T cell repertoires in COVID-19 (dated by TCRdb to the early 2020s). To prepare the library, the immunoSEQ multiplex PCR assay was applied. This immuneACCESS table, as held by TCRdb, lists in-frame sequences with V and J called but not all clones. Of the missing ones, under half trace to an unresolved V gene in checked studies; the others have no known cause. The table for this sample lists 100,000 to 150,000 clones; approximately 81% of them were counted only once. Of the sample, approximately 5.9% is held by the ten largest clones. The sequenced material came from peripheral blood. All receptors derive from a man older than 75 with COVID-19, enrolled during active disease.

This chain joins TRBV4-2 and TRBJ2-1; TRBD2 matches 15 bases. Germline CDR1 reads LGHNA; CDR2 reads YNFKEQ. This CDR3 has 21 amino acids. V shed 2 bases, J shed 0 bases, and the junction held 11 bases outside the gene matches. The CDR3: CASSQLAAGTSGRSSYNEQFF. The DNA for the CDR3 is TGTGCCAGCAGCCAATTGGCTGCCGGGACTAGCGGGAGGAGCTCCTACAATGAGCAGTTCTTC.

The chain employs TRBV28 and TRBJ1-5, with TRBD1 matching over 7 bases. V dropped 6 bases and J dropped 7; count of bases not matched to a gene: 9. Germline CDR1 reads MDHEN; CDR2 reads SYDVKM. The CDR3 has 14 residues. The CDR3, as DNA: TGTGCCAGCAGACTCACAGGGGCGGGCCAGCCCCAGCATTTT. It yields the protein CASRLTGAGQPQHF.

This clone was picked up a small number of times. CDR3 in DNA: TGTGCCAGCAGGCGACTAGCGGGAGTCTACGAGCAGTACTTC. Translation: CASRRLAGVYEQYF. This chain connects TRBV2 to TRBJ2-7; TRBD2 agrees at 12 bases. The junction had 3 bases not matched to a gene; V was cut back by 6 bases and J by 3 bases. Germline V gene sequence: CDR1 SNHLY, CDR2 FYNNEI. This CDR3 has 14 residues.

The V call is TRBV12-3 or TRBV12-4, the J call TRBJ1-2, with a possible D match to TRBD1 (6 bases). The CDR3 totals 13 residues. Deletions cut 6 bases from V and 7 bases from J, with 15 bases between. CDR3 residues: CASRFRDNRGYTF. In DNA, the CDR3 is TGTGCCAGCAGATTCCGGGACAACCGTGGCTACACCTTC.

The chain has TRBV7-3 and TRBJ1-5; D is possibly TRBD1 (6 bases). Germline values: CDR1 SGHTA, CDR2 FQGTGA. The CDR3 runs to 14 residues. The V end lost 5 bases, the J end lost 6 bases, and 14 bases lay between the germline ends. CDR3 DNA: TGTGCCAGCAGCCCTGGGACACCCGGTCAGCCCCAGCATTTT. Translating it yields CASSPGTPGQPQHF.

The V gene is TRBV6-5, the J gene TRBJ2-5, with 9 nucleotides matching TRBD2. This CDR3 is 14 amino acids long. V shed 4 bases and J 3 bases; nucleotides not matched to a gene: 3. Germline CDR1 reads MNHEY; CDR2 reads SVGAGI. Written as DNA, the CDR3 is TGTGCCAGCAGTTGGACTAGCGCCGAAGAGACCCAGTACTTC. Translation: CASSWTSAEETQYF.

The chain is built from TRBV7-9 and TRBJ1-5; 7 bases are a match to TRBD1. Germline V lookup: CDR1 SEHNR, CDR2 FQNEAQ (reference sequence). The CDR3 covers 14 residues. V trimming: 5 bases; J trimming: 7 bases; junction bases outside the gene matches: 8. CDR3 residues: CASSQGGRAQPQHF. The CDR3 DNA is TGTGCCAGCAGCCAGGGGGGCAGGGCCCAGCCCCAGCATTTT.

This clone was seen more than once but under ten times. The chain joins TRBV27 to TRBJ1-6; D is uncertain. This CDR3 is 13 amino acids long. The germline V and J ends were trimmed by 6 bases and 6 bases, with 9 bases remaining between them. Looked up from germline, CDR1 is MNHEY and CDR2 is SMNVEV (reference sequence). CDR3 DNA sequence: TGTGCCAGCAGCTTTGGGAGTAATTCACCCCTCCACTTT. Translation gives CASSFGSNSPLHF.

The J gene is TRBJ1-1, the V gene TRBV11-1, with no clear D. This CDR3 has 12 amino acids. V was shortened by 5 bases and J by 1 base, with 5 bases between the two germline ends. Germline V gene lookup returns CDR1 SGHAT and CDR2 FQDESV (reference sequence). DNA of the CDR3: TGTGCCAGCAGCCGACAGAACACTGAAGCTTTCTTT. Encoded protein: CASSRQNTEAFF.

V usage is TRBV9 and J usage is TRBJ2-1, with 12 bases that match TRBD2. CDR1 and CDR2 from the germline V gene are SGDLS and YYNGEE. Trimming at V came to 4 bases and at J to 7 bases, leaving 9 bases not matched to a gene. CDR3 length equals 16 residues. The CDR3 DNA sequence: TGTGCCAGCAGCCCCACCGGGACTAGCGGGCCAAATGAGCAGTTCTTC. Residues: CASSPTGTSGPNEQFF.

The rearrangement links TRBV6-2 or TRBV6-3 to TRBJ2-1; 9 bases match TRBD2. The CDR3 contains 14 residues. V lost 5 bases and J lost 8; bases outside the gene matches: 7. CDR1 and CDR2 from the germline V gene are MNHEY and SVGEGT. The chain's CDR3 is CASSGQREVDEQFF. The DNA for the CDR3 is TGTGCCAGCAGTGGCCAGCGGGAGGTTGATGAGCAGTTCTTC.

This sequence joins TRBV6-6 and TRBJ1-2; TRBD1 agrees at 8 bases. Germline lookup yields CDR1 MNHNY and CDR2 SVGAGI (reference sequence). CDR3 length: 14 residues. The V and J ends lost 7 bases and 5 bases, in that order; junction bases with no gene match: 9. This chain's CDR3 is CASTLDRTGYGYTF. CDR3 DNA sequence: TGTGCCAGCACCCTCGACCGGACAGGGTATGGCTACACCTTC.

The rearrangement uses TRBV9 and TRBJ2-1, with a tentative D call TRBD2 (6 bases). CDR1 and CDR2 from the germline V gene are SGDLS and YYNGEE. This CDR3 comprises 15 residues. Between the trimmed V and J ends, which lost 0 bases and 2 bases, there was a span of 9 bases. The CDR3 protein is CASSVASDPYNEQFF. In nucleotides, the CDR3 is TGTGCCAGCAGCGTAGCTAGCGATCCCTACAATGAGCAGTTCTTC.

The chain couples TRBV18 to TRBJ2-2; D might be TRBD2 (6 bases). CDR1 KGHSH and CDR2 LQKENI come from the germline V gene. With 0 bases removed from V and 4 bases from J, the gap between germline ends came to 9 bases. CDR3 length equals 15 residues. CDR3 nucleotides: TGTGCCAGCTCACCACCCGGCGGGGTCACCGGGGAGCTGTTTTTT. Its translation: CASSPPGGVTGELFF. The full variable domain, in which reference TRBV18 and TRBJ2-2 provide the parts outside the CDR3, is NAGVMQNPRHLVRRRGQEARLRCSPMKGHSHVYWYRQLPEEGLKFMVYLQKENIIDESGMPKERFSAEFPKEGPSILRIQQVVRGDSAAYFCASSPPGGVTGELFFGEGSRLTVL.